This TCR beta chain was sequenced during a study of shared clonotypes between healthy human individuals. Between the trimmed V and J ends, which lost 4 bases and 4 bases, there was a span of 13 bases. Germline lookup yields CDR1 SNHLY and CDR2 FYNNEI. The CDR3 consists of 15 residues. Sequenced by immunoSEQ multiplex PCR; TCRdb stores in-frame clones only, minus some. The table has about 980,000 clones, about three quarters seen once. The rearrangement uses TRBV2 and TRBJ2-2; D is ambiguous. Sequencing was carried out using memory CD4+ T cells sorted from blood. The subset: CD45RA-negative fraction. This clonotype was sampled from a man younger than 35 in good health. The CDR3 region is CASSGEGSLTGELFF. The CDR3 nucleotides read TGTGCCAGCAGTGGAGAAGGGTCTCTCACCGGGGAGCTGTTTTTT. The whole variable domain, filled in from reference TRBV2 and TRBJ2-2, reads EPEVTQTPSHQVTQMGQEVILRCVPISNHLYFYWYRQILGQKVEFLVSFYNNEISEKSEIFDDQFSVERPDGSNFTLKIRSTKLEDSAMYFCASSGEGSLTGELFFGEGSRLTVL.